This entry features one T cell receptor beta chain sequence. V dropped 1 base and J dropped 5 bases, with 5 bases sitting between them. The CDR3 is made up of 12 amino acids. Germline CDR1 SGHNT, CDR2 YENEEA. The sample comes from a study of human T cells and chemical hapten exposure. At the level of the study: Per-sample TCR yield variability stemmed mainly from small pooled library volume differences.

TCRdb analysed the RACE reads with MiXCR anew, one entry per CDR3 protein. Of more than 100,000 distinct CDR3 sequences in the sample, roughly 10% were seen once. Time point denoted: patch test 3, about 24 weeks after DPC sensitization. Treatment indicated: therapeutic diphenylcyclopropenone sensitization with weekly scalp DPC. This TCR was sampled from a woman between 50 and 59 years old with alopecia areata. Some clones in this sample may be carry-over from other donors' samples. The J gene is TRBJ2-5, the V gene TRBV11-3; no definite D call. The sequences come from whole blood, collected in connection with sensitization to the hapten diphenylcyclopropenone (DPC). The chain's CDR3 is CASSLVWETQYF. Here the CDR3 DNA reads TGTGCCAGCAGCTTAGTGTGGGAGACCCAGTACTTC.